The clone carrying this TCR beta chain appeared a few times. Its antigen is unknown. The CDR3 spans 13 residues. Germline V gene lookup returns CDR1 MDHEN and CDR2 SYDVKM. Trimming cost V 6 bases and J 0 bases, with 8 bases left between them. This record comes from a study of T cell responses to AZD1222 COVID-19 vaccine. Study-wide background: Timing groups of about 4 and about 12 weeks for second doses were pooled.

Profiled with immunoSEQ multiplex PCR; TCRdb holds only in-frame clones, not every one. The table lists more than 85,000 clones, about 81% of them singletons. The study, taken as a whole, reports: There were vaccine-associated CD4 TCRs across spike, dominant at 160-218 and 743-854.

This specimen consisted of peripheral blood, obtained on day 0 of AZD1222 vaccination. The V and J genes are TRBV28 and TRBJ1-1, with no clear D. This clonotype was obtained from an adult in good health. CDR3 protein: CASRRVLNTEAFF. In nucleotides, the CDR3 is TGTGCCAGCAGGAGAGTTTTGAACACTGAAGCTTTCTTT.